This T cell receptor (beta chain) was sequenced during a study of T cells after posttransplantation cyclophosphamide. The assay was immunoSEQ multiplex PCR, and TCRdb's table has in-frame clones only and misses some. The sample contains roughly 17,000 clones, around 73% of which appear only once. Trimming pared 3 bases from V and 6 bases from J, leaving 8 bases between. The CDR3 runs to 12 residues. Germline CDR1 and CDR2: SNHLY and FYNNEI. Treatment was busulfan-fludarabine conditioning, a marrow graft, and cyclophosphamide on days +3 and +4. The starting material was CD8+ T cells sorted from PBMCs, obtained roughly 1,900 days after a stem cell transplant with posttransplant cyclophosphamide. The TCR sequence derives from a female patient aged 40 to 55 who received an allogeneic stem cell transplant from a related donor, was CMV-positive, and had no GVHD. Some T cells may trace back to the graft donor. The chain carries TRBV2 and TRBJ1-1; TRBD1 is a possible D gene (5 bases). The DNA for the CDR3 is TGTGCCAGCAGTGACAGGGTTGCTGAAGCTTTCTTT. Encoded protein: CASSDRVAEAFF.